Listed below are T cell receptor beta chains from one sample, sequenced in a study of T cells after yellow fever vaccination. TCRdb itself ran the 5' RACE reads through MiXCR, one entry per CDR3 protein. The sample records about 360,000 distinct CDR3 sequences, under 7.5% being singletons. The source material was PBMCs, sampled 5 days after the yellow fever booster vaccination. These receptors originate from a man in his thirties or forties who received the YFV17D yellow fever vaccine. Both conserved end residues are part of each CDR3. The D gene is left open where the match is weak. Expanded clones are given a class, and other clones once, few, many or no size at all.

>TRBJ2-2|TRBV29-1|.|.
CSGLLDGGELFF
TGCAGCGGACTATTGGACGGCGGGGAGCTGTTTTTT
>TRBJ2-3|TRBV5-1|TRBD2|.
CASSLVSRLAGGDTQYF
TGCGCCAGCAGCTTGGTCTCTCGGCTAGCGGGAGGAGATACGCAGTATTTT
>TRBJ2-7|TRBV6-5|TRBD1|many
CASNPGQGLYEQYF
TGTGCCAGCAACCCGGGACAGGGTTTGTACGAGCAGTACTTC
>TRBJ2-6|TRBV11-1|TRBD1|.
CASSLDAGGASGANVLTF
TGTGCCAGCAGCTTAGATGCAGGGGGCGCTTCTGGGGCCAACGTCCTGACTTTC
>TRBJ2-7|TRBV6-5|.|many
CASSYAQGFYEQYF
TGTGCCAGCAGTTACGCCCAGGGGTTCTACGAGCAGTACTTC
>TRBJ2-2|TRBV4-1|TRBD2|few
CASSPTIAGSITGELFF
TGCGCCAGCAGCCCGACCATAGCGGGATCCATCACCGGGGAGCTGTTTTTT
>TRBJ2-4|TRBV28|.|.
CASSSLGQGLAKNIQYF
TGTGCCAGCAGTTCCCTCGGGCAGGGGCTAGCCAAAAACATTCAGTACTTC
>TRBJ2-7|TRBV7-8|.|.
CASTGAARYEQYF
TGTGCCAGCACCGGGGCCGCTCGCTACGAGCAGTACTTC
>TRBJ2-3|TRBV2|.|.
CACFSGADTQYF
TGTGCCTGTTTCTCTGGGGCAGATACGCAGTATTTT
>TRBJ1-5|TRBV6-2/TRBV6-3|.|many
CASSFWDRNQPQHF
TGTGCCAGCAGTTTTTGGGACCGCAATCAGCCCCAGCATTTT
>TRBJ2-7|TRBV7-8|.|few
CASSSRRGQSTYEQYF
TGTGCCAGCAGTAGTAGGCGGGGACAGTCGACCTACGAGCAGTACTTC
>TRBJ1-5|TRBV2|.|.
CASSEPLWTTDQPQHF
TGTGCCAGCAGTGAACCCCTATGGACTACAGATCAGCCCCAGCATTTT
>TRBJ2-1|TRBV20-1|.|.
CSASWDNEQFF
TGCAGTGCGAGTTGGGACAATGAGCAGTTCTTC
>TRBJ2-1|TRBV7-2|.|.
CASSYLRDGEQFF
TGTGCCAGCAGCTACCTCCGGGACGGTGAGCAGTTCTTC
>TRBJ1-4|TRBV4-3|.|.
CASSQDTKTNEKLFF
TGCGCCAGCAGCCAAGATACAAAAACTAATGAAAAACTGTTTTTT
>TRBJ2-2|TRBV12-3/TRBV12-4|.|few
CASSFEAGELFF
TGTGCCAGCAGTTTTGAGGCCGGGGAGCTGTTTTTT
>TRBJ2-1|TRBV5-4|TRBD2|many
CASSANLAGGKNEQFF
TGTGCCAGCAGCGCTAATCTAGCGGGAGGAAAAAATGAGCAGTTCTTC
>TRBJ2-5|TRBV20-1|.|few
CSASLGGAETQYF
TGCAGTGCTAGTCTGGGGGGCGCGGAGACCCAGTACTTC
>TRBJ2-7|TRBV12-3/TRBV12-4|TRBD2|.
CASCFIREGREVYEQYF
TGTGCCAGCTGTTTTATCCGGGAGGGCCGGGAAGTATACGAGCAGTACTTC
>TRBJ2-1|TRBV11-2|.|few
CASSLPVIVDEQFF
TGTGCCAGCAGCTTACCCGTTATTGTCGATGAGCAGTTCTTC
>TRBJ2-5|TRBV24-1|.|.
CATSDSGAETQYF
TGTGCCACCAGTGATTCAGGGGCAGAGACCCAGTACTTC
>TRBJ1-5|TRBV20-1|TRBD1|.
CSARKGANQPQHF
TGCAGTGCTAGAAAGGGGGCCAATCAGCCCCAGCATTTT
>TRBJ2-2|TRBV6-2/TRBV6-3|.|few
CASSRVANTGELFF
TGTGCCAGCAGTAGGGTGGCGAACACCGGGGAGCTGTTTTTT
>TRBJ2-6|TRBV20-1|.|many
CSASLRGGANVLTF
TGCAGTGCTAGTCTCCGAGGTGGGGCCAACGTCCTGACTTTC
>TRBJ2-1|TRBV5-1|.|few
CASSPPGGGALFF
TGCGCCAGCAGCCCCCCAGGCGGTGGTGCTCTGTTCTTC
>TRBJ2-6|TRBV23-1|TRBD1|.
CARHPRGSYGANVLTF
TGCGCCAGACATCCCAGGGGGTCTTACGGGGCCAACGTCCTGACTTTC
>TRBJ1-2|TRBV12-3/TRBV12-4|.|few
CASILGNFHYGYTF
TGTGCCAGCATCCTGGGGAACTTCCACTATGGCTACACCTTC
>TRBJ2-7|TRBV10-3|.|many
CAIRPGQGGGYEQYF
TGTGCCATCAGACCGGGCCAGGGCGGAGGCTACGAGCAGTACTTC
>TRBJ2-1|TRBV6-1|.|many
CASEKGRVYNEQFF
TGTGCCAGCGAAAAGGGACGGGTGTACAATGAGCAGTTCTTC
>TRBJ2-7|TRBV4-3|.|few
CASSQDLGYGTYTYEQYF
TGCGCCAGCAGCCAAGACTTAGGATACGGGACATATACCTACGAGCAGTACTTC
>TRBJ2-5|TRBV14|TRBD1|few
CASSPTGIETQYF
TGTGCCAGCAGCCCGACAGGGATAGAGACCCAGTACTTC
>TRBJ2-7|TRBV6-6|.|.
CASSYPDGYEQYF
TGTGCCAGCAGTTACCCGGACGGCTACGAGCAGTACTTC
>TRBJ2-6|TRBV12-3/TRBV12-4|.|few
CASQRFRRGASSGANVLTF
TGTGCCAGCCAACGTTTTAGGAGAGGGGCTAGCTCTGGGGCCAACGTCCTGACTTTC
>TRBJ2-1|TRBV6-4|TRBD2|many
CASSDGGRPADEQFF
TGTGCCAGCAGTGACGGCGGGAGGCCCGCCGATGAGCAGTTCTTC
>TRBJ2-3|TRBV5-1|.|.
CASSFVLRGDTQYF
TGCGCCAGCAGCTTTGTCCTAAGGGGAGATACGCAGTATTTT
>TRBJ2-6|TRBV6-1|.|.
CASSPWRTSGANVLTF
TGTGCCAGCAGTCCGTGGCGGACATCAGGGGCCAACGTCCTGACTTTC
>TRBJ2-3|TRBV7-2|TRBD2|many
CASSRLAAATDTQYF
TGTGCCAGCAGCCGACTAGCGGCCGCCACAGATACGCAGTATTTT
>TRBJ2-1|TRBV12-3/TRBV12-4|TRBD1|few
CASSHRDRNNEQFF
TGTGCCAGCAGTCACCGGGACAGAAACAATGAGCAGTTCTTC
>TRBJ1-5|TRBV2|.|.
CASSEQQLNQPQHF
TGTGCCAGCAGTGAACAACAGCTTAATCAGCCCCAGCATTTT
>TRBJ2-1|TRBV4-1|TRBD1|.
CASSPQGARNEQFF
TGCGCCAGCAGCCCTCAGGGGGCGCGCAATGAGCAGTTCTTC
>TRBJ2-1|TRBV29-1|.|many
CSVERSSHNEQFF
TGCAGCGTTGAACGATCGTCCCACAATGAGCAGTTCTTC
>TRBJ2-3|TRBV5-1|.|.
CASSYSQGADTQYF
TGCGCCAGCAGCTATTCCCAGGGTGCAGATACGCAGTATTTT
>TRBJ2-3|TRBV24-1|.|.
CATSGPTDTQYF
TGTGCCACCAGTGGACCCACAGATACGCAGTATTTT
>TRBJ2-7|TRBV7-9|.|few
CASSQLTNSAPWEQYF
TGTGCCAGCAGCCAATTAACGAATTCCGCCCCCTGGGAGCAGTACTTC
>TRBJ2-7|TRBV5-1|.|many
CATAPAGAYEQYF
TGCGCCACCGCCCCCGCAGGAGCCTACGAGCAGTACTTC
>TRBJ2-7|TRBV5-5|.|many
CASSFQVFYEQYF
TGTGCCAGCAGCTTCCAAGTGTTCTACGAGCAGTACTTC
>TRBJ2-3|TRBV4-1|.|many
CASSQQGSTDTQYF
TGCGCCAGCAGTCAACAGGGAAGCACAGATACGCAGTATTTT
>TRBJ2-1|TRBV7-2|TRBD1|many
CASSLGMGTGGKWQFF
TGTGCCAGCAGCTTAGGTATGGGGACAGGGGGTAAGTGGCAGTTCTTC
>TRBJ2-3|TRBV30|.|.
CAWRSAGHTDTQYF
TGTGCCTGGAGGTCGGCGGGACACACAGATACGCAGTATTTT
>TRBJ2-1|TRBV5-4|.|few
CASSLAITYNEQFF
TGTGCCAGCAGCTTAGCGATTACCTACAATGAGCAGTTCTTC
>TRBJ2-1|TRBV6-5|TRBD1|many
CASSYAQGTNEQFF
TGTGCCAGCAGTTACGCACAGGGGACCAATGAGCAGTTCTTC
>TRBJ2-5|TRBV5-1|TRBD2|few
CASSSSGRSQETQYF
TGCGCCAGCAGCAGTAGCGGGAGGTCACAAGAGACCCAGTACTTC
>TRBJ2-7|TRBV20-1|.|few
CSASRKGAPYEQYF
TGCAGTGCTAGCCGGAAAGGGGCCCCCTACGAGCAGTACTTC